This T cell receptor beta chain was captured in a study of tumor-infiltrating lymphocytes in primary liver carcinoma. The investigators made TCR beta cDNA from about 510 ng total RNA, using a constant-region primer. Libraries of TCR beta came from three nested multiplex PCR rounds with slightly modified ARM-PCR. Researchers ran the first two PCR rounds for roughly 10 cycles each with TRBV1-TRBV30 forward primers and a C-beta reverse primer. From the multiplex PCR reads, TCRdb called clonotypes with MiXCR, one entry per CDR3 protein. The sample yields 150,000 to 200,000 distinct CDR3 sequences, around 60% seen once. Both blood RNA, taken from unsorted whole blood, and germline DNA were extracted. The germline V gene has CDR1 SGHAT and CDR2 FQNNGV. This CDR3 has 16 amino acids. J lost 6 bases, V lost 5 bases, and 11 bases had no gene match.

The gene calls are TRBV11-2 and TRBJ2-3, with 10 nucleotides matching TRBD2. Sequenced input: peripheral blood. The receptor was isolated from a woman aged 55 to 70 with primary liver carcinoma and hepatitis B virus infection. DNA of the CDR3: TGTGCCAGCAGCCCCCTAGCGGGAGTCGTATTGGATACGCAGTATTTT. Translating gives CASSPLAGVVLDTQYF.